Shown below are 8 T cell receptor beta chains from a single sample sequenced in a study of blood T cell repertoires in COVID-19. Method: immunoSEQ multiplex PCR; TCRdb's copy keeps in-frame clones and lacks some. The sample has 100,000 to 150,000 clones, around four fifths seen once; the top ten hold around 5.5%. Source material: peripheral blood. These receptor sequences come from a man in his 60s with acute or convalescent COVID-19.

This clone was seen a handful of times. The chain links TRBV6-1 to TRBJ1-2; possibly TRBD1 for D (6 bases). Germline CDR1 is MNHNS and CDR2 is SASEGT. The CDR3 sequence is 15 residues long. The ends were cut back, 0 bases at V and 2 bases at J, with 10 bases in the middle. The CDR3 region is CASSEATGQNYGYTF. As DNA, the CDR3 is TGTGCCAGCAGTGAAGCCACAGGACAGAACTATGGCTACACCTTC.

The CDR3 protein is CASSQVQGSYGYTF. In DNA form, the CDR3 reads TGCGCCAGCAGCCAAGTACAGGGGTCCTATGGCTACACCTTC. This chain uses TRBV4-1 with TRBJ1-2, with 7 positions matching TRBD1. Trimming at V came to 1 base and at J to 4 bases, leaving 3 bases not matched to a gene. The CDR3 spans 14 residues. Germline-derived CDR1 and CDR2 are MGHRA and YSYEKL.

The V and J genes are TRBV5-6 and TRBJ2-1; tentatively, D is TRBD2 (6 bases). Trimming cost V 2 bases and J 6 bases, with 12 bases left between them. The CDR3 runs 14 residues. In germline, CDR1 is SGHDT, CDR2 YYEEEE. CDR3 amino acids: CASSFYGGPNEQFF. The CDR3 coding sequence is TGTGCCAGCAGCTTCTACGGGGGTCCCAATGAGCAGTTCTTC.

This chain connects TRBV7-8 to TRBJ1-3; the D is unclear. V lost 3 bases, J lost 0 bases, and 18 bases lay in between. There are 18 residues in the CDR3. Per germline, CDR1 SGHVS and CDR2 FQNEAQ. The DNA for the CDR3 is TGTGCCAGCAGCTTCGGACTATACCGCGCCATCTCTGGAAACACCATATATTTT. It is translated as CASSFGLYRAISGNTIYF.

The chain combines TRBV5-1 with TRBJ1-4; TRBD1 matches 9 bases. Losses at the gene ends were 0 bases for V and 8 bases for J; bases not matched to a gene: 5. Germline V lookup: CDR1 SGHRS, CDR2 YFSETQ. CDR3 length: 15 residues. CDR3 in DNA: TGCGCCAGCAGCTTGGAGGGGACAGGGCGGGAAAAACTGTTTTTT. Translation: CASSLEGTGREKLFF.

A few counts support this clone. The J gene is TRBJ2-7, the V gene TRBV7-9, with D tentatively TRBD1 (6 bases). Germline lookup yields CDR1 SEHNR and CDR2 FQNEAQ (reference sequence). The CDR3 has 15 amino acids. V was trimmed by 5 bases and J by 5 bases, leaving 19 bases between them. CDR3 residues: CASSPRGQLSHEQYF. The CDR3 nucleotides are TGTGCCAGCAGCCCCAGGGGACAACTGTCCCACGAGCAGTACTTC. Drawing the rest from reference TRBV7-9 and TRBJ2-7, the complete variable domain is DTGVSQNPRHKITKRGQNVTFRCDPISEHNRLYWYRQTLGQGPEFLTYFQNEAQLEKSRLLSDRFSAERPKGSFSTLEIQRTEQGDSAMYLCASSPRGQLSHEQYFGPGTRLTVT.

The rearrangement joins TRBV3-1 (or the pseudogene TRBV3-2) to TRBJ2-1; D is unresolved. V was cut by 0 bases and J by 3 bases, with 9 bases left in between. CDR1 and CDR2 (germline): LGHDT, YNNKEL (reference sequence). This CDR3 is built from 15 residues. The CDR3 sequence: CASSQETQLYNEQFF. DNA of the CDR3: TGTGCCAGCAGCCAAGAAACTCAACTCTACAATGAGCAGTTCTTC.

The rearrangement joins TRBV19 to TRBJ2-1; a possible D gene is TRBD1 (6 bases). The CDR3 has 14 amino acids. Germline V CDR1 and CDR2: LNHDA, SQIVND (reference sequence). V was cut by 7 bases and J by 5 bases, with 15 bases left in between. The CDR3 coding sequence is TGTGCCAGTAAATTACAGGCAGGGGACAATGAGCAGTTCTTC. Protein sequence: CASKLQAGDNEQFF.